Following are 25 T cell receptor beta chains from one sample sequenced in a study of human T cells and chemical hapten exposure (dated by TCRdb to about 2021). Receptors were amplified or captured by RACE. Sequenced on a NextSeq 500. TCRdb passed the public sequencing reads through fastp at Q25 and MiXCR, retaining productive beta sequences. CDR3 protein sequences are deduplicated, and each keeps its most common genes and DNA. Here the sample has 38,000 or so distinct CDR3 sequences; approximately 9.5% occur a single time. The ten most abundant clones make up roughly 27% of the sample. The meaning of the sample's time point label: patch test 3, about 24 weeks after DPC sensitization. The treatment or condition label of this sample denotes: therapeutic diphenylcyclopropenone sensitization with weekly scalp DPC. Total RNA was extracted from unfractionated whole blood collected in Tempus Blood RNA tubes.

Sequenced material: whole blood, taken in connection with sensitization to the hapten diphenylcyclopropenone (DPC). These receptors all come from a man aged 50-60 years with alopecia areata. Some clones in this sample may be carry-over from other donors' samples.

The rearrangement links TRBV21-1 to TRBJ2-1; TRBD2, as called in the table, went unchecked against the DNA. TRBV21-1 is deemed a pseudogene. The CDR3 extends over 20 amino acids. CDR3 nucleotides: TGTACCAGCAGCAAAGCAGTAAGGACTAGCGGGAGGCCCTCCTACAATGAGCAGTTCTTC. Translation: CTSSKAVRTSGRPSYNEQFF.

The sample holds many counts of this clonotype. V usage is TRBV5-1 and J usage is TRBJ2-5; no clear D gene. V shed 0 bases and J shed 4 bases, with 13 bases lying between them. The CDR3 covers 15 residues. Germline CDR1 SGHRS, CDR2 YFSETQ. The CDR3 DNA sequence: TGCGCCAGCAGCTTGGCGGATCCCTCCGGAGAGACCCAGTACTTC. This gives the protein CASSLADPSGETQYF.

This clonotype occurred a few times. The chain links TRBV24-1 to TRBJ2-3, with unresolved D. Trimming pared 5 bases from V and 6 bases from J, leaving 17 bases between. This CDR3 comprises 15 residues. Germline V gene sequence: CDR1 KGHDR, CDR2 SFDVKD. DNA for the CDR3: TGTGCCACCAGTGGGTCGTCCACCTCCCTGGATACGCAGTATTTT. Amino acid sequence: CATSGSSTSLDTQYF.

The chain couples TRBV30 to TRBJ1-1; TRBD1 matches 10 bases. This CDR3 has 14 residues. Germline CDR1 GTSNPN, CDR2 SVGIG (reference sequence). V dropped 3 bases and J dropped 5; count of bases not matched to a gene: 6. In nucleotides, the CDR3 is TGTGCCTGGAGCCCCGGGACAGGGGAAACTGAAGCTTTCTTT. It yields the protein CAWSPGTGETEAFF.

This clonotype was counted only a few times. The gene calls are TRBV6-1 and TRBJ2-5; D possibly uses TRBD1 or TRBD2 (5 bases each). In germline, CDR1 is MNHNS, CDR2 SASEGT. The CDR3 is made up of 14 amino acids. V lost 5 bases, J lost 4 bases, and 14 bases lay in between. CDR3 residues: CASSPSRDLETQYF. The CDR3 coding sequence is TGTGCCAGCAGTCCAAGCCGGGACCTAGAGACCCAGTACTTC.

Only a few counts were recorded for this clonotype. The chain uses TRBV18 and TRBJ2-7, with 8 bases that match TRBD2. V gave up 0 bases and J gave up 4 bases; unmatched junction bases: 5. The CDR3 extends over 15 amino acids. Germline loops: CDR1 KGHSH, CDR2 LQKENI. DNA of the CDR3: TGTGCCAGCTCACCACCGGCTAGCGGGCCGTACGAGCAGTACTTC. This encodes CASSPPASGPYEQYF.

This clonotype was observed at least ten times. The rearrangement joins TRBV29-1 to TRBJ2-7, with 10 nucleotides matching TRBD1. The V and J ends lost 6 bases and 4 bases, in that order; junction bases with no gene match: 6. The CDR3 contains 13 residues. The germline CDR1 and CDR2 sequences are SQVTM and ANQGSEA. The CDR3 DNA reads as TGCAGCGTGACAGGGGGCAGTTCGTACGAGCAGTACTTC. Its translation: CSVTGGSSYEQYF.

This clonotype showed up many times. This chain connects TRBV29-1 to TRBJ2-1; D assignment may be TRBD1 or TRBD2 (5 bases each). The V gene lost 3 bases and the J gene lost 6 bases, with 15 bases spanning the gap. The CDR3 extends over 14 amino acids. Germline CDR1 reads SQVTM; CDR2 reads ANQGSEA. The CDR3 region is CSVDTSIQGNEQFF. The CDR3 DNA sequence: TGCAGCGTTGATACTAGTATTCAGGGCAATGAGCAGTTCTTC.

This clonotype was observed at least ten times. V usage is TRBV20-1 and J usage is TRBJ2-7, with 7 bases that match TRBD2. Germline V lookup: CDR1 DFQATT, CDR2 SNEGSKA (reference sequence). The V segment lost 4 bases and the J segment 2 bases; nucleotides outside the gene matches: 5. This CDR3 has 13 residues. CDR3 coding DNA: TGCAGTGCTACTAGCGGCTTCACCTACGAGCAGTACTTC. This codes for CSATSGFTYEQYF.

The table lists this clonotype with many counts. The rearrangement uses TRBV29-1 and TRBJ2-5; 8 bases align to TRBD2. The CDR3 extends over 12 amino acids. The V and J ends lost 7 bases and 4 bases, in that order; junction bases with no gene match: 5. Germline lookup yields CDR1 SQVTM and CDR2 ANQGSEA. CDR3: CSARAGVETQYF. CDR3 sequence (DNA): TGCAGCGCCCGAGCGGGAGTAGAGACCCAGTACTTC.

This clonotype was counted many times. This chain connects TRBV12-3 or TRBV12-4 to TRBJ2-3; D not certain. The CDR3 runs 11 residues. Trimming removed 3 bases at V and 2 bases at J, with 0 bases between. The CDR3 sequence: CASSFTDTQYF. The DNA of the CDR3 is TGTGCCAGCAGTTTCACAGATACGCAGTATTTT.

This clonotype was counted a few times. A read error may explain this, as a much larger clone is one base away. The chain joins TRBV7-9 to TRBJ2-4; TRBD1 matches at 9 bases. Germline CDR1 reads SEHNR; CDR2 reads FQNEAQ (reference sequence). The CDR3 extends over 14 amino acids. The CDR3 DNA is TGTACCAGCAGCTCCGGGACAGGGTTTGGCATTCAGTACTTC. This gives the protein CTSSSGTGFGIQYF.

This clonotype was detected only a few times. The J gene is TRBJ1-6, the V gene TRBV11-2, with D unclear. The V and J ends lost 0 bases and 10 bases respectively, with 4 bases between them. The length of the CDR3 is 12 residues. Germline lookup yields CDR1 SGHAT and CDR2 FQNNGV. CDR3 loop: CASSLDPSPLHF. CDR3 nucleotides: TGTGCCAGCAGCTTAGATCCCTCACCCCTCCACTTT.

V is TRBV20-1 and J is TRBJ2-5; 7 nucleotides align to TRBD1. This CDR3 has 16 residues. Looked up from germline, CDR1 is DFQATT and CDR2 is SNEGSKA (reference sequence). Trimming took 0 bases from V and 4 from J; bases not matched to a gene: 11. Here the CDR3 DNA reads TGCAGTGCTAGAGATCTCTTAAGGGGGCAGGGAGAGACCCAGTACTTC. Protein product: CSARDLLRGQGETQYF.

This clonotype has only a few counts. This chain links TRBV29-1 with TRBJ2-3, with D maybe TRBD2 (5 bases). Trimming left V 4 bases short and J 6 bases short, with 11 bases between. CDR1 is SQVTM and CDR2 is ANQGSEA in the germline V gene. This CDR3 is built from 12 residues. CDR3 residues: CSVAWTGDTQYF. The DNA of the CDR3 is TGCAGCGTTGCCTGGACTGGGGATACGCAGTATTTT.

The table lists this clonotype with many counts. V usage is TRBV7-3 and J usage is TRBJ2-1; D uncertain. The CDR3 contains 12 residues. Deletions cut 1 base from V and 9 bases from J, with 7 bases between. The germline gives CDR1 SGHTA, CDR2 FQGTGA. Written as DNA, the CDR3 is TGTGCCAGCAGCTTAAGCCTTGGTGAGCAGTTCTTC. Protein sequence: CASSLSLGEQFF.

The CDR3 DNA is TGTGCCAGCAGCCTGGATAACTACGAGCAGTACTTC. Encoded protein: CASSLDNYEQYF. The gene calls are TRBV28 and TRBJ2-7; D gene uncertain. Trimming removed 6 bases at V and 3 bases at J, with 9 bases between. Germline V gene data show CDR1 as MDHEN and CDR2 as SYDVKM. This CDR3 spans 12 amino acids.

This clonotype was seen only a few times. The CDR3 is CASSRSGRGGTGELFF. The CDR3 nucleotides read TGTGCCAGCAGCAGAAGCGGGAGAGGGGGCACCGGGGAGCTGTTTTTT. The V gene is TRBV3-1, the J gene TRBJ2-2; 8 nucleotides agree with TRBD2. V dropped 5 bases and J dropped 4; count of bases not matched to a gene: 9. The V gene's germline CDR1 is LGHDT and CDR2 YNNKEL (reference sequence). This CDR3 has 16 amino acids.

This clonotype was observed a few times. This rearrangement joins TRBV7-9 to TRBJ2-7; D is undetermined. Germline V gives CDR1 SEHNR, CDR2 FQNEAQ (reference sequence). There are 14 residues in the CDR3. Trimming left V 1 base short and J 2 bases short, with 9 bases between. This chain's CDR3 is CASSLDARTYEQYF. CDR3 nucleotide sequence: TGTGCCAGCAGCTTAGATGCGAGGACCTACGAGCAGTACTTC. Full variable domain (rest looked up from reference TRBV7-9 and TRBJ2-7): DTGVSQNPRHKITKRGQNVTFRCDPISEHNRLYWYRQTLGQGPEFLTYFQNEAQLEKSRLLSDRFSAERPKGSFSTLEIQRTEQGDSAMYLCASSLDARTYEQYFGPGTRLTVT.

V is TRBV5-1 and J is TRBJ2-7; D is uncertain. This CDR3 region has 15 residues. Germline V gives CDR1 SGHRS, CDR2 YFSETQ. Trimming cost V 0 bases and J 2 bases, with 12 bases left between them. CDR3 amino acids: CASSLVSSPPYEQYF. The CDR3 DNA sequence: TGCGCCAGCAGCTTGGTATCGAGCCCCCCCTACGAGCAGTACTTC.

In this sample, this clonotype turned up many times. This rearrangement joins TRBV7-6 to TRBJ2-7, with TRBD1 identical over 7 bases. Germline CDR1 is SGHVS and CDR2 is FNYEAQ. CDR3 size: 12 residues. Germline trimming cut 4 bases from V and 10 bases from J; bases unmatched to any gene: 7. As DNA, the CDR3 is TGTGCCAGCAGCTCCTCACAGGGGCAACAGTACTTC. It specifies CASSSSQGQQYF.

In its sample, this clonotype was seen many times. The rearrangement links TRBV18 to TRBJ2-1; the match to TRBD2 covers 10 bases. The V gene's germline CDR1 is KGHSH and CDR2 LQKENI. The CDR3 has 17 amino acids. Losses at the gene ends were 0 bases for V and 4 bases for J; bases not matched to a gene: 6. The CDR3 coding sequence is TGTGCCAGCTCACCACCGTTAGCGGGAGGCCTTTACAATGAGCAGTTCTTC. Encoded protein: CASSPPLAGGLYNEQFF. The full variable domain, completed using reference TRBV18 and TRBJ2-1, is NAGVMQNPRHLVRRRGQEARLRCSPMKGHSHVYWYRQLPEEGLKFMVYLQKENIIDESGMPKERFSAEFPKEGPSILRIQQVVRGDSAAYFCASSPPLAGGLYNEQFFGPGTRLTVL.

The sample holds one count of this clonotype. The chain links TRBV20-1 to TRBJ2-7; 8 nucleotides line up with TRBD1. Germline trimming cut 7 bases from V and 3 bases from J; bases unmatched to any gene: 2. The germline V gene encodes CDR1 DFQATT and CDR2 SNEGSKA (reference sequence). There are 11 residues in the CDR3. CDR3 amino acids: CSGGQGYEQYF. CDR3 bases: TGCAGTGGCGGACAGGGCTACGAGCAGTACTTC.

This clonotype was picked up a small number of times. The chain recombines TRBV11-3 with TRBJ2-1, with D tentatively TRBD1 (6 bases). Trimming left V 5 bases short and J 5 bases short, with 16 bases between. The CDR3 length is 15 residues. CDR1 is SGHNT and CDR2 is YENEEA in the germline V gene. The CDR3 reads CASSTGGRRDNEQFF. CDR3 in DNA: TGTGCCAGCAGCACTGGGGGCCGCCGGGACAATGAGCAGTTCTTC.

This clonotype has ten or more counts. The rearrangement uses TRBV5-4 and TRBJ2-2; 8 bases fit TRBD1. Germline V lookup: CDR1 SGHNT, CDR2 YYREEE (reference sequence). The CDR3 covers 16 residues. Unmatched junction bases numbered 4, after V lost 3 bases and J lost 0 bases. The DNA for the CDR3 is TGTGCCAGCAGCTCCGAGGGACAGGCGAACACCGGGGAGCTGTTTTTT. It translates to CASSSEGQANTGELFF.